These 19 T cell receptor beta chains were all obtained from the same sample, sequenced in a study of blood T cells in healthy people across ages. A second PCR, run for roughly 7 to 11 cycles, used a sample-barcoded 5' primer plus a J-beta primer mix. TCRdb re-called the 5' RACE reads through MiXCR, storing one row per CDR3 protein. Of 1.5 million to 2 million distinct CDR3 sequences detected, about two fifths appear once; the ten largest clones hold under 25%. Sequencing was done on a sample of blood. The receptors derive from a human donor in good health.

This clonotype showed up just a few times. This chain uses TRBV7-3 with TRBJ1-1; D remains ambiguous. CDR3 length: 13 residues. Germline V CDR1 and CDR2: SGHTA, FQGTGA. Trimming removed 5 bases at V and 5 bases at J, with 12 bases between. The CDR3: CASSRGRDTEAFF. The CDR3 DNA reads TGTGCCAGCAGCCGTGGTAGGGATACTGAAGCTTTCTTT.

The chain links TRBV5-5 to TRBJ2-4; D not certain. CDR3 size: 15 residues. The V end was cut by 2 bases, the J end by 0 bases, with 9 bases between. Germline V CDR1 and CDR2: SGHKS, YYEKEE (reference sequence). This CDR3 is CASSFHHLAKNIQYF. CDR3 nucleotides: TGTGCCAGCAGCTTTCATCATCTAGCCAAAAACATTCAGTACTTC.

The chain combines TRBV2 with TRBJ1-1; no definite D call. Germline CDR1 SNHLY, CDR2 FYNNEI. V lost 2 bases to trimming and J lost 10 bases, with 8 bases between them. The CDR3 extends over 11 amino acids. The DNA of the CDR3 is TGTGCCAGCAGTGAAACGGAGGGAGCTTTCTTT. Its translation: CASSETEGAFF.

In this sample, this clonotype turned up a few times. A single base separates this from a much larger clone, so it may be a read error. The chain couples TRBV6-2 or TRBV6-3 to TRBJ2-7, with TRBD2 identical over 8 bases. The CDR3 loop spans 14 amino acids. V shed 5 bases and J 2 bases; nucleotides not matched to a gene: 5. Germline assignment: CDR1 MNHEY and CDR2 SVGEGT. The CDR3 DNA sequence: TGTGCCAGCAGTCGAGCGGGGGCCACCTACGAGCAGTACTTC. Translated, it gives CASSRAGATYEQYF.

The CDR3 DNA reads TGTGCCAGCACCTCGAGAGAGAATCAGCCCCAGCATTTT. This translates into CASTSRENQPQHF. This sequence joins TRBV12-3 or TRBV12-4 and TRBJ1-5; D is ambiguous. This CDR3 has 13 amino acids. V was pared by 7 bases and J by 4 bases, with 11 bases between.

In this sample, this clonotype turned up a few times. The chain uses TRBV6-5 and TRBJ1-1; D is possibly TRBD1 (6 bases). Looked up from germline, CDR1 is MNHEY and CDR2 is SVGAGI. CDR3 size: 15 residues. Trimming pared 7 bases from V and 4 bases from J, leaving 19 bases between. This CDR3 reads CASTDAGGGFTEAFF. CDR3 in DNA: TGTGCCAGCACCGACGCGGGCGGGGGCTTCACTGAAGCTTTCTTT.

This clonotype was seen many times. The gene calls are TRBV7-9 and TRBJ2-1; TRBD1 matches at 8 bases. J was trimmed by 8 bases and V by 6 bases; bases with no gene match: 9. Germline assignment: CDR1 SEHNR and CDR2 FQNEAQ (reference sequence). There are 14 residues in the CDR3. The CDR3 DNA is TGTGCCAGCAGTCTCGGACAGGGAATAGATGAGCAGTTCTTC. Translated, it gives CASSLGQGIDEQFF.

The V call is TRBV12-3 or TRBV12-4, the J call TRBJ1-1; possible D gene TRBD1, 5 bases. The CDR3 length is 14 residues. V gave up 3 bases and J gave up 3 bases, with 11 bases separating them. The CDR3 DNA follows: TGTGCCAGCAGTTTTATGGGCAGGGACACTGAAGCTTTCTTT. Encoded protein: CASSFMGRDTEAFF.

The sample holds a few counts of this clonotype. The V and J genes are TRBV6-1 and TRBJ1-5; D is unresolved. Germline V gene data show CDR1 as MNHNS and CDR2 as SASEGT. V shed 4 bases and J shed 3 bases, with 7 bases lying between them. CDR3 size: 13 residues. The CDR3 DNA reads as TGTGCCAGCAGTGCGGAGTTCAATCAGCCCCAGCATTTT. Its translation is CASSAEFNQPQHF.

This clonotype has just a few counts. This chain uses TRBV6-5 with TRBJ1-1; D is uncertain. V dropped 7 bases and J dropped 10 bases, with 22 bases sitting between them. The germline gives CDR1 MNHEY, CDR2 SVGAGI. The CDR3 totals 14 residues. The CDR3 sequence: CASTPGGSPLRAFF. DNA of the CDR3: TGTGCCAGCACTCCTGGCGGGTCACCTTTAAGAGCTTTCTTT.

CDR3 protein: CASTRGGPLASPLHF. The DNA for the CDR3 is TGTGCCAGCACCCGGGGGGGACCGTTGGCTTCACCCCTCCACTTT. The chain links TRBV7-9 to TRBJ1-6; D is perhaps TRBD1 (5 bases). Germline values: CDR1 SEHNR, CDR2 FQNEAQ (reference sequence). The CDR3 runs 15 residues. Trimming took 7 bases from V and 9 from J, leaving 19 bases between them.

This sequence joins TRBV20-1 and TRBJ1-1; TRBD1 agrees at 8 bases. This CDR3 has 16 amino acids. After removal of 0 bases from V and 6 bases from J, the junction contained 12 bases not matched to a gene. In germline, CDR1 is DFQATT, CDR2 SNEGSKA (reference sequence). CDR3 amino acids: CSARDLQGATDAEAFF. CDR3 in DNA: TGCAGTGCTAGAGATTTGCAGGGGGCTACAGACGCTGAAGCTTTCTTT.

This chain joins TRBV5-1 and TRBJ2-5; D is unclear. Germline V gives CDR1 SGHRS, CDR2 YFSETQ. V dropped 4 bases and J dropped 0 bases, with 10 bases sitting between them. The CDR3 consists of 14 residues. Written as DNA, the CDR3 is TGCGCCAGCAGCACCGGACCTCACCAAGAGACCCAGTACTTC. Translated: CASSTGPHQETQYF. The variable domain in full, completed from reference TRBV5-1 and TRBJ2-5, reads KAGVTQTPRYLIKTRGQQVTLSCSPISGHRSVSWYQQTPGQGLQFLFEYFSETQRNKGNFPGRFSGRQFSNSRSEMNVSTLELGDSALYLCASSTGPHQETQYFGPGTRLLVL.

The chain is built from TRBV20-1 and TRBJ2-7; 9 nucleotides line up with TRBD2. There are 15 residues in the CDR3. J gave up 4 bases and V 0 bases, and 7 bases lay outside the gene matches. Germline assignment: CDR1 DFQATT and CDR2 SNEGSKA (reference sequence). CDR3 bases: TGCAGTGCTAGAGAGGAGGCGGGGGGGATTTACGAGCAGTACTTC. Protein product: CSAREEAGGIYEQYF.

This sequence joins TRBV7-9 and TRBJ2-4, with D perhaps matching TRBD1 (7 bases). Judging by the DNA end, TRBJ2-7 fits better; the J call may be wrong. Looked up from germline, CDR1 is SEHNR and CDR2 is FQNEAQ (reference sequence). The CDR3 has 16 amino acids. The CDR3 spells CASSLTSEGAGYEQYF. Here the CDR3 DNA reads TGTGCCAGCAGCTTAACGTCCGAGGGGGCGGGATACGAGCAGTACTTC.

The J gene is TRBJ2-7, the V gene TRBV5-1, with 9 bases identical to TRBD1. CDR1 and CDR2 from the germline V gene are SGHRS and YFSETQ. J was trimmed by 7 bases and V by 4 bases; bases with no gene match: 12. The CDR3 spans 15 residues. The CDR3 here is CASSPTGTGSWEQYF. CDR3 DNA: TGCGCCAGCAGCCCAACCGGGACAGGGTCTTGGGAGCAGTACTTC.

This chain uses TRBV6-5 with TRBJ2-4; D uncertain. The DNA end is a closer match to TRBJ2-5, so the J assignment may be wrong. From germline, CDR1 is MNHEY and CDR2 SVGAGI. This CDR3 has 12 residues. CDR3 nucleotide sequence: TGTGCCAGCGCGCCTTACGGAGAGACCCAGTACTTC. This translates into CASAPYGETQYF.

This chain links TRBV5-1 with TRBJ2-7; TRBD1 aligns across 8 bases. The length of the CDR3 is 13 residues. The V gene's germline CDR1 is SGHRS and CDR2 YFSETQ. After removal of 4 bases from V and 10 bases from J, the junction contained 10 bases not matched to a gene. In DNA, the CDR3 is TGCGCCAGCAGCGCCCAGGGACAGGTGGCACAGTACTTC. Amino acid sequence: CASSAQGQVAQYF.

The rearrangement uses TRBV11-2 and TRBJ2-3; D unclear. Germline-derived CDR1 and CDR2 are SGHAT and FQNNGV. CDR3 size: 17 residues. Trimming removed 2 bases from V and 0 bases from J, with 15 bases in between. The CDR3 DNA reads as TGTGCCAGCAGCTTAACTGGCTGGCCGCCTAGCACAGATACGCAGTATTTT. It specifies CASSLTGWPPSTDTQYF. The full variable domain, in which reference TRBV11-2 and TRBJ2-3 provide the parts outside the CDR3, is EAGVAQSPRYKIIEKRQSVAFWCNPISGHATLYWYQQILGQGPKLLIQFQNNGVVDDSQLPKDRFSAERLKGVDSTLKIQPAKLEDSAVYLCASSLTGWPPSTDTQYFGPGTRLTVL.